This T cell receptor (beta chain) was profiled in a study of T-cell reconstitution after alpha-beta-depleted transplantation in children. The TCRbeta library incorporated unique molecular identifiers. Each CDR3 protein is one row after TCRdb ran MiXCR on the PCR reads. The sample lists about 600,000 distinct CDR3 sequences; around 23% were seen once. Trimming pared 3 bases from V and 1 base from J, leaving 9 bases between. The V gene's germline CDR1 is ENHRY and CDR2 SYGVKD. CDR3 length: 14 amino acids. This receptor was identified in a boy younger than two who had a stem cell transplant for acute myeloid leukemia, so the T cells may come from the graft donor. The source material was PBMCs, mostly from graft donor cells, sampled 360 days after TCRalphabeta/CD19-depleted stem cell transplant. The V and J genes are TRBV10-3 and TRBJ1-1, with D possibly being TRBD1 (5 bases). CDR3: CAISDPGTNTEAFF. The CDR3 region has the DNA TGTGCCATCAGTGATCCGGGGACGAACACTGAAGCTTTCTTT.